The source of this T cell receptor (beta chain) is a study of T-cell reconstitution after alpha-beta-depleted transplantation in children. General observations from the study: T cells produced anew were the main source of T-cell counts and diversity one year after transplant.

Construction of the TCRbeta library involved unique molecular identifiers. TCRdb processed the PCR reads anew with MiXCR; each CDR3 protein has one entry. The sample records 250,000 to 400,000 distinct CDR3 sequences, 20% to 30% being singletons. CDR3 size: 15 residues. Between the trimmed V and J ends, which lost 2 bases and 6 bases, there was a span of 13 bases. The germline gives CDR1 SGHTA, CDR2 FQGTGA. This clonotype was counted only a few times. Its antigen is unidentified. The receptor was derived from a male patient under 18 who had a stem cell transplant for acute lymphoblastic leukemia, so the T cells may come from the graft donor. The V and J genes are TRBV7-3 and TRBJ2-2; D is uncertain. The sample here was PBMCs, mostly from graft donor cells, taken 180 days after TCRalphabeta/CD19-depleted stem cell transplant. The CDR3 loop is CASSLPPPGAGELFF. The CDR3 region has the DNA TGTGCCAGCAGCTTACCTCCCCCGGGCGCCGGGGAGCTGTTTTTT.